Sequencing of this TCR beta chain was carried out in a study of neoadjuvant anti-PD-1 for oral cavity cancer. Study background: Patients without progression got a fourth dose around day 43.

Patients were newly diagnosed with stage II-IVA oral cavity squamous cell carcinoma without prior systemic or radiation treatment. The patients had HPV-negative, locally advanced oral cavity squamous cell carcinoma. Libraries were prepared by immunoSEQ multiplex PCR; TCRdb keeps only in-frame clonotypes and omits some of them. The profile shows some 15,000 clones, about 68% of them singletons. V was clipped by 0 bases and J by 5 bases, with 10 bases between them. The CDR3 extends over 14 amino acids. CDR1 is LNHDA and CDR2 is SQIVND in the germline V gene (reference sequence). The receptor was derived from a person aged 35-80 years with oral cavity squamous cell carcinoma. The genes are TRBV19 and TRBJ1-1; possible D gene TRBD1, 6 bases. The material sequenced was PBMCs, taken before nivolumab (anti-PD-1) treatment. The CDR3 nucleotides are TGTGCCAGTAGTATAGATCAGGGGTGGACTGAAGCTTTCTTT. This sequence encodes CASSIDQGWTEAFF.